What follows are 19 T cell receptor beta chains derived from one specimen sequenced in a study of CD8 T cells in ankylosing spondylitis. TCRdb re-derived calls from the 5' RACE reads in MiXCR, one entry per CDR3 protein. This sample has 200,000 to 300,000 distinct CDR3 sequences, with roughly 10% found just once. The specimen was blood, either unsorted or a sorted T cell fraction (not recorded which). The receptor source for this set is a male donor with ankylosing spondylitis or in good health (not recorded which).

At least ten counts were recorded for this clonotype. This chain connects TRBV4-1 to TRBJ2-3, with 9 bases matching TRBD1. The germline CDR1 and CDR2 sequences are MGHRA and YSYEKL. There are 17 residues in the CDR3. V lost 1 base to trimming and J lost 7 bases; unmatched junction nucleotides: 12. For the CDR3, the DNA is TGCGCCAGCAGCCAAGGTCCTTCGGGACAGGGAAAGAATACGCAGTATTTT. Translation: CASSQGPSGQGKNTQYF.

This clonotype was counted ten times or more. The V call is TRBV6-5, the J call TRBJ1-1; D ambiguous. Deletions cut 4 bases from V and 4 bases from J, with 16 bases between. There are 15 residues in the CDR3. The germline V gene has CDR1 MNHEY and CDR2 SVGAGI. The CDR3 DNA is TGTGCCAGCAGTTCTGCGGGCGGGCGAGTCACTGAAGCTTTCTTT. Translation: CASSSAGGRVTEAFF.

In regard to this clonotype: Given a much more abundant clone one base away, this may be a read error. The V and J genes are TRBV21-1 and TRBJ2-7; the table's D call of TRBD2 was not tested on the DNA. TRBV21-1 counts as a pseudogene. The CDR3 contains 15 residues. The CDR3 DNA reads as TGTGCCAGCAGCCATTTCGCGGGTAAGGCGAACCAGCAGTACTTC. Translated, it gives CASSHFAGKANQQYF.

The count of this clonotype is one. This CDR3 reads CSAAIYGGGSYEQYF. The CDR3 DNA reads as TGCAGCGCAGCAATCTACGGGGGAGGGTCCTACGAGCAGTACTTC. V gene TRBV29-1 combines with J gene TRBJ2-7; 7 nucleotides match TRBD2. This CDR3 contains 15 residues. After removal of 7 bases from V and 1 base from J, the junction contained 13 bases not matched to a gene. The germline gives CDR1 SQVTM, CDR2 ANQGSEA.

This clonotype was seen repeatedly, ten times or more. V and J are TRBV12-3 or TRBV12-4 and TRBJ2-1; tentatively, D is TRBD2 (5 bases). The V gene lost 6 bases and the J gene lost 0 bases, with 15 bases spanning the gap. The CDR3 has 16 residues. The CDR3 DNA sequence: TGTGCCAGCAGACTCAGCGGCTTAAGCTCCTACAATGAGCAGTTCTTC. Translation gives CASRLSGLSSYNEQFF.

The V and J genes are TRBV6-2 or TRBV6-3 and TRBJ2-7; 9 bases fit TRBD1. This CDR3 is built from 15 residues. Germline values: CDR1 MNHEY, CDR2 SVGEGT. Losses at the gene ends were 4 bases for V and 1 base for J; bases not matched to a gene: 5. This CDR3 is CASSLSGQGSYEQYF. Written as DNA, the CDR3 is TGTGCCAGCAGTTTATCGGGACAGGGTTCCTACGAGCAGTACTTC.

This clonotype came up a few times. The chain couples TRBV30 to TRBJ2-3; 9 positions match TRBD2. Germline CDR1 GTSNPN, CDR2 SVGIG (reference sequence). V lost 0 bases and J lost 2; bases outside the gene matches: 3. The CDR3 sequence is 15 residues long. The chain's CDR3 is CAWSVSGGNTDTQYF. DNA for the CDR3: TGTGCCTGGAGTGTCAGCGGGGGGAACACAGATACGCAGTATTTT.

This clonotype appeared a few times. The CDR3 protein is CASSPTEDYGYTF. The DNA for the CDR3 is TGTGCCAGCTCACCGACTGAGGATTATGGCTACACCTTC. The gene calls are TRBV18 and TRBJ1-2; D ambiguous. V dropped 3 bases and J dropped 5 bases, with 10 bases sitting between them. Germline lookup yields CDR1 KGHSH and CDR2 LQKENI. The length of the CDR3 is 13 residues. The full variable domain, rest sourced from reference TRBV18 and TRBJ1-2, is NAGVMQNPRHLVRRRGQEARLRCSPMKGHSHVYWYRQLPEEGLKFMVYLQKENIIDESGMPKERFSAEFPKEGPSILRIQQVVRGDSAAYFCASSPTEDYGYTFGSGTRLTVV.

The chain employs TRBV27 and TRBJ2-7; the D call may be TRBD1 or TRBD2 (5 bases each). Trimming pared 1 base from V and 5 bases from J, leaving 9 bases between. The CDR3 is made up of 13 amino acids. The germline V gene encodes CDR1 MNHEY and CDR2 SMNVEV (reference sequence). The DNA of the CDR3 is TGTGCCAGCAGTTTATACGGGGCGGACGAGCAGTACTTC. Protein sequence: CASSLYGADEQYF.

The sample holds many counts of this clonotype. The chain combines TRBV9 with TRBJ2-3; D not certain. Germline CDR1 reads SGDLS; CDR2 reads YYNGEE. The CDR3 extends over 14 amino acids. Trimming cost V 2 bases and J 1 base, with 8 bases left between them. Here the CDR3 DNA reads TGTGCCAGCAGCGTGTTAGAGCGCACAGATACGCAGTATTTT. Translated, it gives CASSVLERTDTQYF.

This clonotype was picked up many times. The CDR3 nucleotides are TGTGCCAGCAGCCGGCGACAGGCCCCGGCACAAAGTAGCGGCTACACCTTC. Its translation: CASSRRQAPAQSSGYTF. The chain uses TRBV14 and TRBJ1-2, with D tentatively TRBD1 (6 bases). The CDR3 extends over 17 amino acids. The germline CDR1 and CDR2 sequences are SGHDN and FVKESK. V lost 4 bases and J 8 bases, leaving 26 bases between the germline ends.

At least ten counts were recorded for this clonotype. The chain links TRBV7-2 to TRBJ2-1, with 11 bases fitting TRBD2. J lost 3 bases, V lost 3 bases, and 4 bases had no gene match. CDR3 length: 16 residues. Germline V gene lookup returns CDR1 SGHTA and CDR2 FQGNSA. The CDR3: CASSFTSGRVYNEQFF. CDR3 bases: TGTGCCAGCAGCTTCACTAGCGGGAGAGTCTACAATGAGCAGTTCTTC.

This clonotype came up a few times. The genes are TRBV30 and TRBJ1-1; no definite D call. The CDR3 runs 14 residues. Germline V lookup: CDR1 GTSNPN, CDR2 SVGIG (reference sequence). Trimming removed 4 bases from V and 0 bases from J, with 12 bases in between. CDR3 protein: CAWKALLLNTEAFF. The DNA of the CDR3 is TGTGCCTGGAAGGCCCTTTTGTTGAACACTGAAGCTTTCTTT.

This clonotype was picked up many times. The chain uses TRBV5-1 and TRBJ2-2, with D possibly called TRBD1 or TRBD2 (5 bases each). Trimming removed 3 bases at V and 5 bases at J, with 14 bases between. The germline V gene encodes CDR1 SGHRS and CDR2 YFSETQ. The length of the CDR3 is 15 residues. DNA of the CDR3: TGCGCCAGCAGCTCCGGGACCTTGGGGACCGGGGAGCTGTTTTTT. It specifies CASSSGTLGTGELFF.

The chain couples TRBV28 to TRBJ1-5, with 10 bases matching TRBD1. After removal of 6 bases from V and 6 bases from J, the junction contained 8 bases not matched to a gene. CDR3 length: 15 residues. The germline V gene encodes CDR1 MDHEN and CDR2 SYDVKM. The CDR3 region is CASSPVTGGFQPQHF. The CDR3, as DNA: TGTGCCAGCAGCCCCGTGACAGGGGGCTTTCAGCCCCAGCATTTT.

This clonotype was found many times. The genes are TRBV2 and TRBJ1-5; TRBD1 matches at 8 bases. V lost 8 bases, J lost 1 base, and 7 bases stayed unmatched. The germline V gene encodes CDR1 SNHLY and CDR2 FYNNEI. The CDR3 has 15 residues. The chain's CDR3 is CASEAGGGSNQPQHF. DNA for the CDR3: TGTGCCAGCGAAGCAGGGGGCGGGAGCAATCAGCCCCAGCATTTT. The variable domain in full, with the rest retrieved from reference TRBV2 and TRBJ1-5, is EPEVTQTPSHQVTQMGQEVILRCVPISNHLYFYWYRQILGQKVEFLVSFYNNEISEKSEIFDDQFSVERPDGSNFTLKIRSTKLEDSAMYFCASEAGGGSNQPQHFGDGTRLSIL.

The genes are TRBV4-1 and TRBJ2-3, with 8 bases identical to TRBD2. Losses at the gene ends were 0 bases for V and 4 bases for J; bases not matched to a gene: 15. CDR3 length: 19 residues. Germline loops: CDR1 MGHRA, CDR2 YSYEKL. CDR3 in amino acids: CASSQEWGGSGIGADTQYF. The CDR3, as DNA: TGCGCCAGCAGCCAAGAGTGGGGGGGTAGCGGGATTGGGGCAGATACGCAGTATTTT.

For the CDR3, the DNA is TGTGCCAGCAGCCAGCGTTTAGCGGGAGTTTACGAGCAGTACTTC. Residues: CASSQRLAGVYEQYF. The chain has TRBV11-2 and TRBJ2-7; 9 bases fit TRBD2. CDR1 is SGHAT and CDR2 is FQNNGV in the germline V gene. V dropped 5 bases and J dropped 4; count of bases not matched to a gene: 9. The CDR3 has 15 residues.

This clonotype was seen repeatedly, ten times or more. The chain recombines TRBV14 with TRBJ2-5, with D maybe TRBD1 (6 bases). With 4 bases removed from V and 1 base from J, the gap between germline ends came to 19 bases. In germline, CDR1 is SGHDN, CDR2 FVKESK. The CDR3 has 17 residues. CDR3 bases: TGTGCCAGCAGCCCATACTCCGGACAGCTTAGCCAAGAGACCCAGTACTTC. Translation: CASSPYSGQLSQETQYF.